This is a list of T cell receptor beta chains from one sample in a study of blood T cell repertoires in COVID-19. Sequencing was performed with immunoSEQ multiplex PCR; in TCRdb, only in-frame clones are kept and a portion is missing. The table has hundreds of thousands of clones, 84% seen once. Specimen: peripheral blood. Source of these receptors: a human donor in a cohort sampled during active COVID-19. Each CDR3 is given with its conserved first and last residue. The order of the fields is clone size, V gene, D gene, J gene, CDR3 protein, CDR3 DNA. The D gene is left open where the match is weak. Only some rows state a clone size, as once, few, many or a class for expanded clones.

abundance: -; v_gene: TRBV5-5; d_gene: -; j_gene: TRBJ2-1; CDR3aa: CASSWGSGNEQFF; CDR3nt: TGTGCCAGCAGCTGGGGCTCTGGGAATGAGCAGTTCTTC
abundance: -; v_gene: TRBV5-4; d_gene: TRBD2; j_gene: TRBJ2-5; CDR3aa: CASSLGGSGRETQYF; CDR3nt: TGTGCCAGCAGCTTGGGGGGTAGCGGGAGGGAGACCCAGTACTTC
abundance: few; v_gene: TRBV15; d_gene: TRBD2; j_gene: TRBJ2-1; CDR3aa: CATSRPTSGNYNEQFF; CDR3nt: TGTGCCACCAGCAGACCTACTAGCGGTAATTACAATGAGCAGTTCTTC
abundance: few; v_gene: TRBV7-2; d_gene: -; j_gene: TRBJ1-2; CDR3aa: CASSNQQGNYGYTF; CDR3nt: TGTGCCAGCAGCAACCAGCAGGGTAACTATGGCTACACCTTC
abundance: -; v_gene: TRBV6-6; d_gene: -; j_gene: TRBJ1-2; CDR3aa: CASSYPRSTTYGYTF; CDR3nt: TGTGCCAGCAGTTACCCCCGCAGCACGACTTATGGCTACACCTTC
abundance: -; v_gene: TRBV19; d_gene: TRBD1; j_gene: TRBJ1-5; CDR3aa: CASKKQGPITQPQHF; CDR3nt: TGTGCCAGTAAGAAACAGGGGCCAATCACTCAGCCCCAGCATTTT
abundance: -; v_gene: TRBV2; d_gene: -; j_gene: TRBJ1-5; CDR3aa: CASSIMREGKPQHF; CDR3nt: TGTGCCAGCAGTATTATGAGGGAAGGGAAGCCCCAGCATTTT
abundance: -; v_gene: TRBV5-6; d_gene: TRBD1; j_gene: TRBJ1-2; CDR3aa: CASSLWGQNYGYTF; CDR3nt: TGTGCCAGCAGCTTGTGGGGACAGAATTATGGCTACACCTTC
abundance: -; v_gene: TRBV5-1; d_gene: TRBD1; j_gene: TRBJ2-2; CDR3aa: CASSLGSGGLNTGELFF; CDR3nt: TGCGCCAGCAGCTTGGGATCAGGGGGCTTGAACACCGGGGAGCTGTTTTTT
abundance: -; v_gene: TRBV5-1; d_gene: -; j_gene: TRBJ1-1; CDR3aa: CASRLAAEAFF; CDR3nt: TGCGCCAGCAGATTGGCTGCTGAAGCTTTCTTT
abundance: many; v_gene: TRBV11-2; d_gene: -; j_gene: TRBJ2-5; CDR3aa: CASRWRGQGWETQYF; CDR3nt: TGTGCCAGCAGATGGCGCGGTCAGGGCTGGGAGACCCAGTACTTC
abundance: once; v_gene: TRBV4-1; d_gene: TRBD2; j_gene: TRBJ2-3; CDR3aa: CASSAQRGGADTQYF; CDR3nt: TGCGCCAGCAGCGCACAGCGGGGAGGGGCAGATACGCAGTATTTT
abundance: -; v_gene: TRBV23-1; d_gene: -; j_gene: TRBJ2-7; CDR3aa: CASSQLRPYEQYF; CDR3nt: TGCGCCAGCAGTCAATTGCGCCCATACGAGCAGTACTTC
abundance: -; v_gene: TRBV7-8; d_gene: -; j_gene: TRBJ1-2; CDR3aa: CASSLDVSANYGYTF; CDR3nt: TGTGCCAGCAGCTTAGACGTTTCAGCTAACTATGGCTACACCTTC